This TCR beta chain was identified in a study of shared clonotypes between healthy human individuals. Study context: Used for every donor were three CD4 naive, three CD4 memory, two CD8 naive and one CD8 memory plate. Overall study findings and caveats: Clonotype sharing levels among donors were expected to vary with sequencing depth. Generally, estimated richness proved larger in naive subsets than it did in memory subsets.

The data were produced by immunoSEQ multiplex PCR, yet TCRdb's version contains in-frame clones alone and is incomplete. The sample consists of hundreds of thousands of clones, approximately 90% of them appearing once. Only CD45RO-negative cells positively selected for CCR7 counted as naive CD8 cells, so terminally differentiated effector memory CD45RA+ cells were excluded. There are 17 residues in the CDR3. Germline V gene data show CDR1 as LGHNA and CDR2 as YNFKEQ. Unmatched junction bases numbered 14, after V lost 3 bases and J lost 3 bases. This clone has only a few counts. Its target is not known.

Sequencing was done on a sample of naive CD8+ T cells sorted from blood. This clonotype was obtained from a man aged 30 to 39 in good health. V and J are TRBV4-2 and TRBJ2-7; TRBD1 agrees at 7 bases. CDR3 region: CASSHDPADRNYYEQYF. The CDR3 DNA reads TGTGCCAGCAGCCACGACCCCGCGGACAGGAATTACTACGAGCAGTACTTC.